This T cell receptor beta chain was found in a study of T cells in Graves' hyperthyroidism and ophthalmopathy. V gave up 0 bases and J gave up 0 bases, with 6 bases separating them. Germline V gene data show CDR1 as LNHNV and CDR2 as YYDKDF (reference sequence). The CDR3 runs to 15 residues. With regard to this clonotype: What it binds is not known.

Exclusions: uncontrolled infection, other autoimmune disease, pregnancy, lactation. Diagnosing involved the use of clinical symptoms, serum thyroxine and TRAb, thyroid ultrasound and orbital computed tomography. The TCR beta CDR3 regions underwent amplification using RNA transcripts as the source. An initial round of RT-PCR targeting the TCR CDR3 relied on the HTBI primer set. A single record per CDR3 protein comes from TCRdb applying MiXCR to the multiplex PCR reads. The table lists 360,000 or so distinct CDR3 sequences, around 15% of them singletons. Points from the study as a whole: Stable hyperthyroidism was separated from ophthalmopathy by a model based on 13 V-J features. Model output signaled ophthalmopathy a median approximately 6.2 months ahead of onset.

Sequencing input: blood. The rearrangement joins TRBV15 to TRBJ2-1; the D is unclear. The TCR originated in a woman in her sixties with Graves' ophthalmopathy. Here the CDR3 DNA reads TGTGCCACCAGCAGAGAGAGGAGCTCCTACAATGAGCAGTTCTTC. Amino acids: CATSRERSSYNEQFF.